The rows below give T cell receptor beta chains drawn from one sample of a study of blood T cells in healthy people across ages. MiXCR, run by TCRdb on the 5' RACE reads, gives a single entry per CDR3 protein. The sample lists around 1,900,000 distinct CDR3 sequences, approximately 39% occurring once. Material: blood. The source is a human donor in good health. The CDR3 runs from the conserved cysteine through the conserved F or W. The D gene is left open where the match is weak. The size field is filled for only some rows; it gives once, few, many or a size class.

j_call	v_call	d_call	clone_size	cdr3_length	cdr3_nt	cdr3_aa
TRBJ2-1	TRBV20-1	TRBD1	few	15	TGCAGTGCTATCGTTCGGGACAGGGGGGTCAATGAGCAGTTCTTC	CSAIVRDRGVNEQFF
TRBJ2-4	TRBV7-9	.	few	13	TGTGCCAGCAGCCCCCTGACCCTTCGTGAGCAGTACTTC	CASSPLTLREQYF
TRBJ2-1	TRBV19	.	few	15	TGTGCCAGTAGTGTGACCCGGGGGGCGAGGAATGAGCAGTTCTTC	CASSVTRGARNEQFF
TRBJ1-4	TRBV6-5	.	few	13	TGTGCCACCAGGTCCGAGGGTGGGGAAAAACTGTTTTTT	CATRSEGGEKLFF
TRBJ2-7	TRBV11-2	.	.	13	TGTGCCAGCAGCGAGGCGAAACCCTACGAGCAGTACTTC	CASSEAKPYEQYF
TRBJ2-7	TRBV29-1	.	few	11	TGCAGCTTCGCTAACTCCTACGAGCAGTACTTC	CSFANSYEQYF
TRBJ2-7	TRBV6-2/TRBV6-3	.	few	14	TGTGCCAGCAGTTATCCAGGGCCCAACTACGAGCAGTACTTC	CASSYPGPNYEQYF
TRBJ1-2	TRBV20-1	TRBD1	few	14	TGCAGTGCTAGACGGACAGGGGGCACGCATGGCTACACCTTC	CSARRTGGTHGYTF
TRBJ1-4	TRBV20-1	.	.	15	TGCAGTGCCCCATTGGTGGGGGATCGAGGCGAAAAACTGTTTTTT	CSAPLVGDRGEKLFF
TRBJ2-3	TRBV25-1	TRBD1	.	16	TGTGCCGGCAGTGACCTGGGACAGGGATCCACAGATACGCAGTATTTT	CAGSDLGQGSTDTQYF
TRBJ2-5	TRBV11-2	.	.	13	TGTGCCAGCAGCTCAAATAGCAGAGAGACCCAGTACTTC	CASSSNSRETQYF
TRBJ1-2	TRBV11-2	.	few	13	TGTGCCAGCAGCTTAGTGGCAGCGTATGGCTACACCTTC	CASSLVAAYGYTF
TRBJ1-1	TRBV10-3	TRBD1	.	12	TGTGCCATCAGTGAGCAGGGGGCTGAAGCTTTCTTT	CAISEQGAEAFF
TRBJ1-4	TRBV7-2	.	few	15	TGTGCCAGCAGCCCCCAAAGAGGGGTTAATGAAAAACTGTTTTTT	CASSPQRGVNEKLFF